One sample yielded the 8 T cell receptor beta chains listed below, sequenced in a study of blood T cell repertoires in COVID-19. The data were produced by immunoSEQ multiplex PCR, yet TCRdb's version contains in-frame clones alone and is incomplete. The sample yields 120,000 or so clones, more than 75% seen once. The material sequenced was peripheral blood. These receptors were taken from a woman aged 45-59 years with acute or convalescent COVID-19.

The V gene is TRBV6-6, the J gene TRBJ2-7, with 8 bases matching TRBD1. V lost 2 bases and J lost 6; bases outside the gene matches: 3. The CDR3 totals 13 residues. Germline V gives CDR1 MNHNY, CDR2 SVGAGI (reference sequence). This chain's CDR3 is CASSYGTGLEQYF. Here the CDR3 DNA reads TGTGCCAGCAGTTACGGGACAGGACTCGAGCAGTACTTC.

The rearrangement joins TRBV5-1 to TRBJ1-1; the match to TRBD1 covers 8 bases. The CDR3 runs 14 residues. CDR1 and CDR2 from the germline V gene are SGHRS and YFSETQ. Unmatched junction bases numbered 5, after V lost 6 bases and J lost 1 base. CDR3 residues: CASTMDRENTEAFF. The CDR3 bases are TGCGCCAGCACAATGGACAGGGAGAACACTGAAGCTTTCTTT.

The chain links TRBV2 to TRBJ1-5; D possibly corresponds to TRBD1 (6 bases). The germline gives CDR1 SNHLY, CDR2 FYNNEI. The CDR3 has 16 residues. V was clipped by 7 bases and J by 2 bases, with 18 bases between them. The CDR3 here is CASMFSGAPGNQPQHF. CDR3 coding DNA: TGTGCCAGCATGTTTTCAGGGGCGCCGGGCAATCAGCCCCAGCATTTT.

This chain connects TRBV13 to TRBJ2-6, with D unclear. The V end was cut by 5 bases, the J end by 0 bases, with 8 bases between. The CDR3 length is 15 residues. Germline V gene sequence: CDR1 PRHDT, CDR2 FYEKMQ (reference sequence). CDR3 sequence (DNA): TGTGCCAGCAGCCTTTTCTTCTCTGGGGCCAACGTCCTGACTTTC. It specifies CASSLFFSGANVLTF.

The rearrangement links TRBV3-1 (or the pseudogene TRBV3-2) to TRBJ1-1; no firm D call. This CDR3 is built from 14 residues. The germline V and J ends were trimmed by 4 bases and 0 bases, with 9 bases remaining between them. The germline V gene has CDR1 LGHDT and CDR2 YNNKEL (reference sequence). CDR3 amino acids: CASSPAGMNTEAFF. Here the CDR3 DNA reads TGTGCCAGCAGCCCCGCGGGCATGAACACTGAAGCTTTCTTT.

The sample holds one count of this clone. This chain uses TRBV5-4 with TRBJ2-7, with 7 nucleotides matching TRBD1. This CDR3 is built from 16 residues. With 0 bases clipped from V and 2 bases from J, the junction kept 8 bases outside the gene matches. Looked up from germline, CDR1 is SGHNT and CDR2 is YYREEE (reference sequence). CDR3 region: CASSLGTGTEPYEQYF. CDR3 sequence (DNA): TGTGCCAGCAGCTTGGGAACCGGGACAGAGCCCTACGAGCAGTACTTC. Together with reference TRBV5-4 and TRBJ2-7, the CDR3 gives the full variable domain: ETGVTQSPTHLIKTRGQQVTLRCSSQSGHNTVSWYQQALGQGPQFIFQYYREEENGRGNFPPRFSGLQFPNYSSELNVNALELDDSALYLCASSLGTGTEPYEQYFGPGTRLTVT.

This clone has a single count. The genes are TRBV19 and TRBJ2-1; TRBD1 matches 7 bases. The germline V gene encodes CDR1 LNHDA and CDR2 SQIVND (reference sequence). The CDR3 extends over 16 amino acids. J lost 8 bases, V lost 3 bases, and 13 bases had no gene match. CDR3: CASSIGQETYVHEQFF. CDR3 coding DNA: TGTGCCAGTAGTATTGGACAGGAGACCTACGTACATGAGCAGTTCTTC. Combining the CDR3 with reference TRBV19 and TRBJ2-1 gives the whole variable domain DGGITQSPKYLFRKEGQNVTLSCEQNLNHDAMYWYRQDPGQGLRLIYYSQIVNDFQKGDIAEGYSVSREKKESFPLTVTSAQKNPTAFYLCASSIGQETYVHEQFFGPGTRLTVL.

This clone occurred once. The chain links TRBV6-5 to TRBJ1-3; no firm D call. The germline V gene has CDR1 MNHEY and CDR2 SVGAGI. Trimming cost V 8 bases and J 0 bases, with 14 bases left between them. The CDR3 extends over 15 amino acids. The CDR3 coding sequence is TGTGCCAGCGCCCCCTCCCTGAGCTCTGGAAACACCATATATTTT. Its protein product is CASAPSLSSGNTIYF.